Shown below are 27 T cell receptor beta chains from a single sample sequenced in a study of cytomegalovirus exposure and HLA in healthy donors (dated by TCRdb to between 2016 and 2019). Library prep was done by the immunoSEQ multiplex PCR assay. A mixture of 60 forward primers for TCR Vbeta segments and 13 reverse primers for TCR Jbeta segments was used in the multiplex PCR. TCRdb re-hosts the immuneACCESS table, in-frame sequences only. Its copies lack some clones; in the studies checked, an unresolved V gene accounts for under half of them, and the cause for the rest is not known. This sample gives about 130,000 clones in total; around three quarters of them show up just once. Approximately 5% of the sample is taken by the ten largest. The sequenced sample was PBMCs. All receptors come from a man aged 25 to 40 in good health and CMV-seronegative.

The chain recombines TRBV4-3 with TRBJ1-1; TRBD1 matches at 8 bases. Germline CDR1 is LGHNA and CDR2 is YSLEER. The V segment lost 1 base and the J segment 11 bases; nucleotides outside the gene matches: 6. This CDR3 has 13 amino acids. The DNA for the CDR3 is TGCGCCAGCAGCCAAGCCAGGGGGCGATTGGCTTTCTTT. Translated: CASSQARGRLAFF.

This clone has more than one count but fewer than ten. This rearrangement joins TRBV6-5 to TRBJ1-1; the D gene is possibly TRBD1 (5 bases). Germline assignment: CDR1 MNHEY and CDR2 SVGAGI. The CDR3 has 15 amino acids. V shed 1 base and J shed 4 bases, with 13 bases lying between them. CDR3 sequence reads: CASSYWQGAVTEAFF. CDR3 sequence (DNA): TGTGCCAGCAGTTACTGGCAGGGCGCTGTCACTGAAGCTTTCTTT.

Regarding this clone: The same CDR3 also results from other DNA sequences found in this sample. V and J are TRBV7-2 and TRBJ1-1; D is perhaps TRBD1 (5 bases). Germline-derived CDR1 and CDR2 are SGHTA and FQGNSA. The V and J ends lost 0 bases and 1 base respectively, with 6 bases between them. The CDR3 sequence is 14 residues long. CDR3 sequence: CASSLATGNTEAFF. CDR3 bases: TGTGCCAGCAGCTTAGCCACAGGGAACACTGAAGCTTTCTTT.

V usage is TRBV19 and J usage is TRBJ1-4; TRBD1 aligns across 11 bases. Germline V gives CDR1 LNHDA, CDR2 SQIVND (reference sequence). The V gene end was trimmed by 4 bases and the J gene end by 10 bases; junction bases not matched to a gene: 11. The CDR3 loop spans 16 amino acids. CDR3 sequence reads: CASSSPRDRGAGKLFF. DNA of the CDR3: TGTGCCAGTAGTAGCCCCAGGGACAGGGGGGCCGGAAAACTGTTTTTT.

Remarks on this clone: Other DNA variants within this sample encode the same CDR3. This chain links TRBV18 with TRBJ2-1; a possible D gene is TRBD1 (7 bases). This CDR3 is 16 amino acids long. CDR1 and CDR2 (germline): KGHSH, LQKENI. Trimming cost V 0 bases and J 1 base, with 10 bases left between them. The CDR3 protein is CASSPPSGGSYNEQFF. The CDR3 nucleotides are TGTGCCAGCTCACCACCGTCAGGGGGGTCCTACAATGAGCAGTTCTTC.

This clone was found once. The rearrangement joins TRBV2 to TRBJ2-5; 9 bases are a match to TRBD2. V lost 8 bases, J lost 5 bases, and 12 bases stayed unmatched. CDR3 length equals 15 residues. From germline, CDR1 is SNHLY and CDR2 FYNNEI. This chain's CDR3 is CASASRGGARETQYF. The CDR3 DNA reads TGTGCCAGCGCAAGTCGCGGGGGGGCCCGGGAGACCCAGTACTTC.

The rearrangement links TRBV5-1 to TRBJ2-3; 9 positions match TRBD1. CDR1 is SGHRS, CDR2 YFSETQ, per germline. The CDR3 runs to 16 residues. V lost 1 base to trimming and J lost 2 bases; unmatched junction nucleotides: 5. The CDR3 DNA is TGCGCCAGCAGCTTGATTGGGACAGGGCCCACAGATACGCAGTATTTT. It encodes CASSLIGTGPTDTQYF.

The CDR3 spells CASSQAVGSLYEQYF. The CDR3 DNA follows: TGCGCCAGCAGCCAAGCGGTCGGGTCATTATACGAGCAGTACTTC. V is TRBV4-3 and J is TRBJ2-7; D uncertain. CDR1 and CDR2 (germline): LGHNA, YSLEER. Trimming removed 1 base at V and 4 bases at J, with 14 bases between. The CDR3 is 15 amino acids.

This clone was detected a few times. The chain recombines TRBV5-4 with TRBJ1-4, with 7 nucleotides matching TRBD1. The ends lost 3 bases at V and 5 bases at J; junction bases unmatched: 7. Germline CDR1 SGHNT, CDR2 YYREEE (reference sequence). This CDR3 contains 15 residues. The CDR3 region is CASSSMTGKNEKLFF. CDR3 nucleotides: TGTGCCAGCAGCTCCATGACAGGGAAAAATGAAAAACTGTTTTTT.

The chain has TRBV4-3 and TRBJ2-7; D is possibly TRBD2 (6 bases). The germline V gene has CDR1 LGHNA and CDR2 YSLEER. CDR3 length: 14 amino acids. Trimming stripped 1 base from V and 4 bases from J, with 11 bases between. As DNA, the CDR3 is TGCGCCAGCAGCCAAGTAGCGCGGGATTACGAGCAGTACTTC. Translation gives CASSQVARDYEQYF.

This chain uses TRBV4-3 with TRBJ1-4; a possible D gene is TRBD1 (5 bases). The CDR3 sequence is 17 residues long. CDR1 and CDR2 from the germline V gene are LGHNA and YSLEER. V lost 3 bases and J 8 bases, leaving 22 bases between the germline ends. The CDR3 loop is CASSQGTDRSKDEKLFF. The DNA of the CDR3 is TGCGCCAGCAGCCAGGGTACTGACAGATCAAAGGACGAAAAACTGTTTTTT.

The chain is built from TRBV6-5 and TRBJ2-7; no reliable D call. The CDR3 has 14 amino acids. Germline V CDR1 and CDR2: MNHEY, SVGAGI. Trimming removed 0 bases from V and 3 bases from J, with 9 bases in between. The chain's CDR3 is CASSYSSRIYEQYF. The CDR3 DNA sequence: TGTGCCAGCAGTTACTCTTCCAGGATCTACGAGCAGTACTTC.

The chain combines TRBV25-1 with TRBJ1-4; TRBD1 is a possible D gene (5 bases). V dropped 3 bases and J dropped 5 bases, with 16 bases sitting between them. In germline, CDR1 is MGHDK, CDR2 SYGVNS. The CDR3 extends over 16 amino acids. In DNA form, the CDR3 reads TGTGCCAGCAGTGATCCATTTCAGGGCCCAAATGAAAAACTGTTTTTT. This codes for CASSDPFQGPNEKLFF.

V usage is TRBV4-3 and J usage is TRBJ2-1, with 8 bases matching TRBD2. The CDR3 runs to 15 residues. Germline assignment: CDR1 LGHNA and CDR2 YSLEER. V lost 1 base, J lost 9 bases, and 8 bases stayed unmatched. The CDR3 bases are TGCGCCAGCAGCCAAGGGGGGAGCGGGGGCGGTGAGCAGTTCTTC. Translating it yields CASSQGGSGGGEQFF.

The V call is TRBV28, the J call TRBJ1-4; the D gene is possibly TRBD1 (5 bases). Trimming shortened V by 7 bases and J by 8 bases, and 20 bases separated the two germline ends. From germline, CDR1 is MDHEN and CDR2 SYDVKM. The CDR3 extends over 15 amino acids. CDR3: CASNRGGVGREKLFF. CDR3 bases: TGTGCCAGCAACCGTGGAGGGGTAGGAAGGGAAAAACTGTTTTTT.

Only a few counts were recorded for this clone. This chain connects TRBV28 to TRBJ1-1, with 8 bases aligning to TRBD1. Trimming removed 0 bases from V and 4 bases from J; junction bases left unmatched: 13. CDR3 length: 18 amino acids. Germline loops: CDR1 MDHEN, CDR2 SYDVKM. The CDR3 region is CASSLWGGQGALGTEAFF. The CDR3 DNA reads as TGTGCCAGCAGTTTATGGGGTGGGCAGGGGGCGCTGGGCACTGAAGCTTTCTTT.

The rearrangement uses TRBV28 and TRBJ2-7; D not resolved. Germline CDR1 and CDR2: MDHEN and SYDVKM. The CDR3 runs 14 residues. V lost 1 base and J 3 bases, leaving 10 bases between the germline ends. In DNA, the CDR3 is TGTGCCAGCAGTTTATCCAAGCCGAGCTACGAGCAGTACTTC. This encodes CASSLSKPSYEQYF. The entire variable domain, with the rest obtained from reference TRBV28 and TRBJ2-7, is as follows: DVKVTQSSRYLVKRTGEKVFLECVQDMDHENMFWYRQDPGLGLRLIYFSYDVKMKEKGDIPEGYSVSREKKERFSLILESASTNQTSMYLCASSLSKPSYEQYFGPGTRLTVT.

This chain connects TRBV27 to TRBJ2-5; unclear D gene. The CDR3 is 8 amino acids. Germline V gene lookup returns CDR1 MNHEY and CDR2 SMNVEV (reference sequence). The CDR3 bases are TGTGTCGGGGAGACCCAGTACTTC. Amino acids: CVGETQYF.

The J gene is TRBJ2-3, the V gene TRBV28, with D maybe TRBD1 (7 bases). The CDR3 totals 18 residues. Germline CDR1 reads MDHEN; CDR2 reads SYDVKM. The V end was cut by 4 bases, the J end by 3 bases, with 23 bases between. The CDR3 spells CASSSDREEVTETDTQYF. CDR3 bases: TGTGCCAGCAGTTCCGACAGGGAGGAGGTCACCGAAACAGATACGCAGTATTTT.

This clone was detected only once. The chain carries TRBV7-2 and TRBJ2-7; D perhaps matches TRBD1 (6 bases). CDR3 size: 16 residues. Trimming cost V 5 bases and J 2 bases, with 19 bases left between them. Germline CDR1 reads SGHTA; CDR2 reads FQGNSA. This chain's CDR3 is CASSNVLADRTYEQYF. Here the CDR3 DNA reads TGTGCCAGCAGCAACGTCCTGGCGGACAGAACCTACGAGCAGTACTTC.

CDR3 sequence reads: CSAVTRGEKLFF. The DNA of the CDR3 is TGCAGCGCCGTGACCAGGGGTGAAAAACTGTTTTTT. V and J are TRBV29-1 and TRBJ1-4; weak D call: TRBD1 (6 bases). The CDR3 is 12 amino acids. Germline V CDR1 and CDR2: SQVTM, ANQGSEA. V lost 7 bases, J lost 7 bases, and 13 bases lay in between. The complete variable domain, with remaining parts taken from reference TRBV29-1 and TRBJ1-4, reads SAVISQKPSRDICQRGTSLTIQCQVDSQVTMMFWYRQQPGQSLTLIATANQGSEATYESGFVIDKFPISRPNLTFSTLTVSNMSPEDSSIYLCSAVTRGEKLFFGSGTQLSVL.

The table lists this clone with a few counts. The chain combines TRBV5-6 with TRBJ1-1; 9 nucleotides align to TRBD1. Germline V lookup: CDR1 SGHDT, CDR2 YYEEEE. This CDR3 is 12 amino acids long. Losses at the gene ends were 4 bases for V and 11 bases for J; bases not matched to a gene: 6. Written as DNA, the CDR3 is TGTGCCAGCAGCCCCTGGACAGGGGTGGCTTTCTTT. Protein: CASSPWTGVAFF.

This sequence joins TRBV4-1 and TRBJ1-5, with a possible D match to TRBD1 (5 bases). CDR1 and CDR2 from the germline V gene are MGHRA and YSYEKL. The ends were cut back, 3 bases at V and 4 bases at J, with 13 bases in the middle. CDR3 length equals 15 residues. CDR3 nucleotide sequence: TGCGCCAGCAGCCATGAGTCAGGGCCTAATCAGCCCCAGCATTTT. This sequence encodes CASSHESGPNQPQHF.

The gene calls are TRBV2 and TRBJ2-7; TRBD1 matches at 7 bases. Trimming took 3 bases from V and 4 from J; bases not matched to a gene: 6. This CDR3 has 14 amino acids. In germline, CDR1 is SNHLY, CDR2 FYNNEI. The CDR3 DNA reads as TGTGCCAGCAGTGAGAGGGGGCGCCTTTACGAGCAGTACTTC. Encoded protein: CASSERGRLYEQYF.

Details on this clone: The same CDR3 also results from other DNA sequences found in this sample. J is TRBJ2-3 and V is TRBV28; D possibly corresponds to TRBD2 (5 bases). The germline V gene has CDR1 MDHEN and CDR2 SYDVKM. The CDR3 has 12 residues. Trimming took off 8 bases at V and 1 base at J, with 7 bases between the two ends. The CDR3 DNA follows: TGTGCCAGCCTCGGGGGCACAGATACGCAGTATTTT. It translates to CASLGGTDTQYF.

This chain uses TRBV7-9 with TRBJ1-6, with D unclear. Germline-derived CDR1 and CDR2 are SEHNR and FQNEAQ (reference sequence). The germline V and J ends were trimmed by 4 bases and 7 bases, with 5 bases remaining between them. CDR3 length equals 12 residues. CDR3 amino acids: CASSYTNSPLHF. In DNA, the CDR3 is TGTGCCAGCAGCTACACGAATTCACCCCTCCACTTT.

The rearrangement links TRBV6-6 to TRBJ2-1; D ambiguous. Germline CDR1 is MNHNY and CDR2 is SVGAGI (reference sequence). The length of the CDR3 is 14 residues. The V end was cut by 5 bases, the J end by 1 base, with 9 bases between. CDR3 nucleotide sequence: TGTGCCAGCAGTCCCCCCCTATCCTACAATGAGCAGTTCTTC. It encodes CASSPPLSYNEQFF.